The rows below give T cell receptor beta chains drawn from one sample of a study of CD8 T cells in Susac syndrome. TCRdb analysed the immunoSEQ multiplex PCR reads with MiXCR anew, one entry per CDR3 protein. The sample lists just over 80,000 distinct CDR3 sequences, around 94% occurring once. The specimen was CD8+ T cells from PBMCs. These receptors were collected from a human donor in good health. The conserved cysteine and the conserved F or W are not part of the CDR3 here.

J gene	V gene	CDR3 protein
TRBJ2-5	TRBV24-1	ATSDFDRGTYETQY
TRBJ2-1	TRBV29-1	SVEGSAGRYNEQF
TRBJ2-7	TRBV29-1	SARGNEQY
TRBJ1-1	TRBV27	ASSLATGMNTEAF
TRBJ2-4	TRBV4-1	ASSQVLRQGEAKNIQY
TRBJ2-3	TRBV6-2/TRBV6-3	ASSVRLADTQY
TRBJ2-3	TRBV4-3	ASSQATGAGTDTQY
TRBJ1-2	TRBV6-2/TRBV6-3	ATDGTGIDYT
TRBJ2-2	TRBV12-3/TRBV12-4	ASSLDPPGPGELF
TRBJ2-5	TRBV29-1	SVEDLYSRVETQY
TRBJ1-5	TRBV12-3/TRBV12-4	ASSTRDFQPQH
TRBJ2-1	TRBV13	ASSHDESGSLSSYNEQF
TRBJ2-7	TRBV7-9	ASSPGYEQY
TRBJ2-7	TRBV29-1	SVRTGSTYEQY
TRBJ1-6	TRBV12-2	ASRLESGDNSPLH
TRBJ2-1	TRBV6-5	ASSYRVPQTAVIYNEQF
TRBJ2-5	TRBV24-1	ATSDPPRTGQETQY
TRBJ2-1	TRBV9	ASSVDINEQF
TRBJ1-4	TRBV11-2	ASSSLRQEKGREKLF
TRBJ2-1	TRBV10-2	ASSEMLPPDEQF
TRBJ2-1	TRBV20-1	SARSGAGGSYNEQF
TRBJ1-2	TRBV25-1	ASSQTGENYGYT
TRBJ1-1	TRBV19	ASSAEGQRNTEAF
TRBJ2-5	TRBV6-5	ASSYSTGVQETQY
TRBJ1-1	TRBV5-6	ASSLWRNTEAF
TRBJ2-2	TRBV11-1	ASSQQSAGGELF
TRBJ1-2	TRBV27	ASSSSGTGIGGYT
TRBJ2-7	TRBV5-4	ASSSQRGGEQY
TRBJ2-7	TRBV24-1	ATSDPDRGAYEQY
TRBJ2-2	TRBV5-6	ASSLGTSAELF
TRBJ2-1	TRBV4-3	ASSHASGNEQF
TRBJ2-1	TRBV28	ASSPESGRPGDEQF
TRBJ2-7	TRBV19	ASTGQGFYEQY
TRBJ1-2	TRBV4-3	ASSHDRGDYGYT
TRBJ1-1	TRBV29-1	SAPWGNTEAF
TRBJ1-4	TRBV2	ASIGPIKLF
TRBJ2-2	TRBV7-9	ASSGRTGDLGTGELF
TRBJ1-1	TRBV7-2	ASSLARLTDEAF
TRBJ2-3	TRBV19	ASSIHRGRDTQY
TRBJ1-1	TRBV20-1	SASTGTNTEAF
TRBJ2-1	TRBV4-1	ASRVLAGGNEQF
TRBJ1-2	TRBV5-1	ASSLAGGGTYGYT
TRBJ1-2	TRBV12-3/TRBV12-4	ASSPGTVYGYT
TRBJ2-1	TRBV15	ATSWRTGFNNEQF
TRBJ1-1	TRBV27	ASSQLNTEAF
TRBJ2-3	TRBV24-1	ATSDLRNRDTQY
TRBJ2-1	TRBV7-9	ASSFGPNEQF
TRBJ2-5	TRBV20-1	SAKAGGGQETQY
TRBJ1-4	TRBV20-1	SARAKEANEKLF
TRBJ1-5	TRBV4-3	ASSQDSRVYNQPQH